Listed below are T cell receptor beta chains from one sample, sequenced in a study of T cell repertoires in cytomegalovirus infection. These TCRs' antigens remain unknown. MiXCR was run by TCRdb on the reads, yielding one entry per CDR3 protein. The sample yields some 560,000 distinct CDR3 sequences, over 35% seen once. The sequencing here drew on cultured PBMCs, taken from culture after CMV antigen stimulation. The receptors here all came from a human donor in good health (CMV status not recorded). Some clones in this sample may be carry-over from other donors' samples. Each CDR3 is given with its conserved first and last residue. The D gene is left open where the match is weak. A clone size is listed for some rows: how often the clone was seen (once, few, many), or a class if it is expanded.

J gene | D gene | clone size | V gene | CDR3 DNA | CDR3 protein
TRBJ1-2 | TRBD1 | NA | TRBV10-3 | TGTGCCATCAGTGAAGGGACAGCCAGGAGCTACACCTTC | CAISEGTARSYTF
TRBJ2-1 | NA | once | TRBV28 | TGTGCCAGCAGTTTATGGGCGGCGGGCGACTCCTACAATGAGCAGTTCTTC | CASSLWAAGDSYNEQFF
TRBJ2-1 | TRBD1 | NA | TRBV7-8 | TGTGCCAGCAGCTCCGACAGGGGTGGTGAGCAGTTCTTC | CASSSDRGGEQFF
TRBJ1-1 | TRBD1 | once | TRBV18 | TGTGCCAGCTCAGACAGGGATCCACCAGAAGCTTTCTTT | CASSDRDPPEAFF
TRBJ2-7 | TRBD2 | NA | TRBV20-1 | TGCAGTGCTGGGCTCGCGGGGGTCTCAGAGCAGTACTTC | CSAGLAGVSEQYF
TRBJ1-2 | TRBD1 | NA | TRBV5-1 | TGCGCCAGCAGCCCTCCATCCGGGACAGATGGCTACACCTTC | CASSPPSGTDGYTF
TRBJ2-7 | NA | NA | TRBV28 | TGTGCCAGCAGGTTTCTCTCTAGCGAGACAGCCTACGAGCAGTACTTC | CASRFLSSETAYEQYF
TRBJ2-5 | NA | NA | TRBV6-5 | TGTGCCAGCAGTTACGGTTGGAAGGGCCAAGAGACCCAGTACTTC | CASSYGWKGQETQYF
TRBJ2-1 | NA | NA | TRBV6-2/TRBV6-3 | TGTGCCAGCAGCCCCAGAGCTGCCTATGAGCAGTTCTTC | CASSPRAAYEQFF
TRBJ2-2 | NA | NA | TRBV6-9 | TGTGCCAGCAGTTATCTCTTGGCCCGTTACACCGGGGAGCTGTTTTTT | CASSYLLARYTGELFF
TRBJ1-6 | NA | NA | TRBV6-6 | TGTGCCAGCCTCCCAGACACTTGGAATTCACCCCTCCACTTT | CASLPDTWNSPLHF
TRBJ2-7 | NA | few | TRBV6-5 | TGTGCCAGCAGTTACTCGTGGGAGGCCCCCTACGAGCAGTACTTC | CASSYSWEAPYEQYF
TRBJ1-1 | TRBD1 | NA | TRBV4-1 | TGCGCCAGCAGCCAAGAGGGTAGGGGGCGTACTGAAGCTTTCTTT | CASSQEGRGRTEAFF
TRBJ2-4 | TRBD1 | NA | TRBV7-2 | TGTGCCAGCAGCCTCACAGGGGCTTGGAGTCGAAACATTCAGTACTTC | CASSLTGAWSRNIQYF
TRBJ2-1 | TRBD1 | NA | TRBV7-2 | TGTGCCAGCAGCTCTCCCCGAATCCAGGGGGCTGGTGAGCAGTTCTTC | CASSSPRIQGAGEQFF
TRBJ2-7 | NA | few | TRBV10-3 | TGTGCCATCAGTGGGACATCGGGCTCCTACGAGCAGTACTTC | CAISGTSGSYEQYF
TRBJ1-5 | TRBD1 | few | TRBV11-2 | TGTGCCAGCAGCTTTGGTACAGGGGGTCAGCCCCAGCATTTT | CASSFGTGGQPQHF
TRBJ2-3 | TRBD2 | few | TRBV19 | TGTGCCAGTAGGACTAGCGCTAACACAGATACGCAGTATTTT | CASRTSANTDTQYF
TRBJ2-1 | TRBD2 | NA | TRBV7-2 | TGTGCCAGCAGCTTAGCTAGCGGGAGGGAGGGTGAGCAGTTCTTC | CASSLASGREGEQFF
TRBJ2-7 | NA | few | TRBV12-3/TRBV12-4 | TGTGCCAGCAGGGATTCCGGGACTCTCGGCGAGCAGTACTTC | CASRDSGTLGEQYF
TRBJ1-5 | TRBD1 | NA | TRBV2 | TGTGCCAGCAGTGAACAGGGGGAAGGCAATCAGCCCCAGCATTTT | CASSEQGEGNQPQHF
TRBJ1-1 | TRBD1 | many | TRBV7-8 | TGTGCCAGCAGCTTTGGACAGGGGACTGAAGCTTTCTTT | CASSFGQGTEAFF
TRBJ2-1 | TRBD2 | few | TRBV7-2 | TGTGCCAGCAGCTCACTAGCGGGGGGAAATGAGCAGTTCTTC | CASSSLAGGNEQFF
TRBJ2-3 | NA | NA | TRBV5-4 | TGTGCCAGCTCTGGTGGAAGGGGCACCTCAGATACGCAGTATTTT | CASSGGRGTSDTQYF
TRBJ1-5 | NA | NA | TRBV19 | TGTGCCAGTAGCTTAGGCCCTACCCGAAATCAGCCCCAGCATTTT | CASSLGPTRNQPQHF
TRBJ2-5 | NA | once | TRBV19 | TGTGCCAGTTCCCACATGGGCGAGACCCAGTACTTC | CASSHMGETQYF
TRBJ2-2 | NA | many | TRBV7-2 | TGTGCCAGCAGCTTAGAGTCCTTGAGTAACACCGGGGAGCTGTTTTTT | CASSLESLSNTGELFF
TRBJ2-1 | NA | NA | TRBV5-1 | TGCGCCAGCAGCTTGTTCGTCCATTACAATGAGCAGTTCTTC | CASSLFVHYNEQFF
TRBJ2-7 | NA | few | TRBV7-2 | TGTGCCAGCAGGCAGCCTAGGGGACGTTTTGCCTACGAGCAGTACTTC | CASRQPRGRFAYEQYF
TRBJ2-3 | TRBD2 | NA | TRBV6-6 | TGTGCCAGCAGTTATTTACTAGCGGGGGGGCAGGCGGATACGCAGTATTTT | CASSYLLAGGQADTQYF
TRBJ1-2 | NA | NA | TRBV2 | TGTGCCAGCAGAGATGGACGATCTAACTATGGCTACACCTTC | CASRDGRSNYGYTF
TRBJ1-1 | NA | few | TRBV25-1 | TGTGCCAGCAGTGAGTCGGGGGTCGGGCAGAACACTGAAGCTTTCTTT | CASSESGVGQNTEAFF
TRBJ1-6 | NA | few | TRBV7-2 | TGTGCCAGCAGCTTAGAGGCAGGGACGAATAATTCACCCCTCCACTTT | CASSLEAGTNNSPLHF
TRBJ2-3 | NA | few | TRBV2 | TGTGCCAGCAGTGAGGAGGGTTTAGGTACGCAGTATTTT | CASSEEGLGTQYF
TRBJ2-2 | TRBD1 | NA | TRBV2 | TGTGCCAGCAGTGAACAGGGGGCCGGGGAGCTGTTTTTT | CASSEQGAGELFF
TRBJ1-5 | TRBD1 | NA | TRBV20-1 | TGCAGTGCTAGTAGGACAGGCCCTAGCAATCAGCCCCAGCATTTT | CSASRTGPSNQPQHF
TRBJ1-5 | NA | few | TRBV20-1 | TGCAGTGCTACTCGGTGGGGGCAGGATCAGCCCCAGCATTTT | CSATRWGQDQPQHF
TRBJ2-6 | NA | few | TRBV6-4 | TGTGCCAGCAGTGAGGGCTCTGGGGCCAACGTCCTGACTTTC | CASSEGSGANVLTF
TRBJ2-7 | NA | once | TRBV20-1 | TGCAGTGGAAGGGGGGCCTACGAGCAGTACTTC | CSGRGAYEQYF
TRBJ1-1 | NA | NA | TRBV4-1 | TGCGCCAGCAGCCAAGGGGGATGGGGGGTCGGCACTGAAGCTTTCTTT | CASSQGGWGVGTEAFF
TRBJ2-7 | TRBD2 | few | TRBV7-2 | TGTGCCAGCAGCTCCCCACGGACTAGCGGGAGCTACGAGCAGTACTTC | CASSSPRTSGSYEQYF
TRBJ2-5 | NA | NA | TRBV20-1 | TGCAGTGTGGGGCAGTCGGTGGAGACCCAGTACTTC | CSVGQSVETQYF